The 13 T cell receptor beta chains below all came from one sample that was sequenced in a study of blood T cell repertoires in COVID-19 (dated by TCRdb to between 2020 and 2021). Libraries were made using the immunoSEQ multiplex PCR assay. Not all clones reach the TCRdb copy of this immuneACCESS table, which keeps in-frame sequences only. Checked studies attribute under half of the gap to unresolved V genes and leave the rest unexplained. This sample is represented by 150,000 to 200,000 clones; 70% to 80% of them were singletons. The ten largest make up 7% to 10% of the sample. Sequenced input: peripheral blood. Source of these receptors: a man in his 60s with acute or convalescent COVID-19.

V usage is TRBV30 and J usage is TRBJ1-2; perhaps TRBD1 as D (5 bases). This CDR3 contains 13 residues. Germline CDR1 and CDR2: GTSNPN and SVGIG (reference sequence). Trimming took 0 bases from V and 8 from J, leaving 13 bases between them. This CDR3 reads CAWSVRGLGGYTF. In DNA form, the CDR3 reads TGTGCCTGGAGTGTAAGGGGTCTCGGGGGCTACACCTTC.

The genes are TRBV27 and TRBJ2-5, with D tentatively TRBD2 (5 bases). The CDR3 is 14 residues long. Germline V lookup: CDR1 MNHEY, CDR2 SMNVEV (reference sequence). The V end was cut by 3 bases, the J end by 2 bases, with 10 bases between. The CDR3 nucleotides are TGTGCCAGCAGTTTCCACCGGGGACAAGAGACCCAGTACTTC. Its protein is CASSFHRGQETQYF.

The J gene is TRBJ2-1, the V gene TRBV5-1, with TRBD1 identical over 8 bases. Germline values: CDR1 SGHRS, CDR2 YFSETQ. The J segment lost 5 bases and the V segment lost 5 bases, leaving 3 bases of the junction unmatched. This CDR3 spans 13 amino acids. The CDR3 reads CASSPQGDNEQFF. Here the CDR3 DNA reads TGCGCCAGCAGTCCACAGGGGGACAATGAGCAGTTCTTC.

This sequence joins TRBV7-3 and TRBJ1-3; 7 bases line up with TRBD1. Losses at the gene ends were 5 bases for V and 8 bases for J; bases not matched to a gene: 9. Germline V gene sequence: CDR1 SGHTA, CDR2 FQGTGA. CDR3 size: 14 residues. The CDR3 DNA is TGTGCCAGCAGCCAAGGGGGCGTCGTGGACACCATATATTTT. Translating gives CASSQGGVVDTIYF. The full variable domain, in which reference TRBV7-3 and TRBJ1-3 provide the parts outside the CDR3, is GAGVSQTPSNKVTEKGKYVELRCDPISGHTALYWYRQSLGQGPEFLIYFQGTGAADDSGLPNDRFFAVRPEGSVSTLKIQRTERGDSAVYLCASSQGGVVDTIYFGEGSWLTVV.

This clone came up a few times. The CDR3 loop is CASSQEYRAMTSYGYTF. CDR3 sequence (DNA): TGCGCCAGCAGCCAAGAATACAGGGCGATGACCTCCTATGGCTACACCTTC. The rearrangement joins TRBV4-3 to TRBJ1-2, with D possibly being TRBD1 (6 bases). The CDR3 length is 17 residues. CDR1 is LGHNA, CDR2 YSLEER, per germline. V lost 0 bases and J lost 4, with 18 bases in between.

The gene calls are TRBV19 and TRBJ2-1; possible D gene TRBD1, 7 bases. The V gene lost 6 bases and the J gene lost 5 bases, with 14 bases spanning the gap. The length of the CDR3 is 14 residues. CDR1 and CDR2 from the germline V gene are LNHDA and SQIVND (reference sequence). CDR3 region: CASRGGGRDNEQFF. The CDR3 nucleotides read TGTGCCAGTAGAGGAGGGGGCCGCGACAATGAGCAGTTCTTC.

This chain's CDR3 is CASSLGQGGEKLFF. CDR3 nucleotide sequence: TGTGCCAGCAGCCTAGGACAGGGAGGAGAAAAACTGTTTTTT. V is TRBV7-8 and J is TRBJ1-4; 8 nucleotides line up with TRBD1. J was trimmed by 8 bases and V by 5 bases; bases with no gene match: 7. CDR1 is SGHVS, CDR2 FQNEAQ, per germline. The CDR3 has 14 amino acids.

This clone was recorded only once. The rearrangement uses TRBV12-3 or TRBV12-4 and TRBJ2-5, with D possibly TRBD1 on 6 matching bases. There are 12 residues in the CDR3. V dropped 10 bases and J dropped 1 base, with 10 bases sitting between them. The CDR3 is CATGQSQETQYF. For the CDR3, the DNA is TGTGCCACCGGACAGAGCCAAGAGACCCAGTACTTC.

V and J are TRBV5-6 and TRBJ2-7, with 8 positions matching TRBD1. Germline V gene data show CDR1 as SGHDT and CDR2 as YYEEEE. The ends lost 4 bases at V and 0 bases at J; junction bases unmatched: 6. The CDR3 spans 15 residues. CDR3 coding DNA: TGTGCCAGCAGCGCGGACAGGGACAGCTCCTACGAGCAGTACTTC. Encoded protein: CASSADRDSSYEQYF.

This clone appeared a few times. The V and J genes are TRBV21-1 and TRBJ2-1; TRBD2, the table's D call, lacks a check against the DNA. TRBV21-1 is designated a pseudogene. This CDR3 has 19 amino acids. CDR3 sequence reads: CASSASGTSGASSYNEQFF. CDR3 DNA sequence: TGTGCCAGCAGCGCTTCTGGGACTAGCGGGGCAAGCTCCTACAATGAGCAGTTCTTC.

The sample holds one count of this clone. The chain has TRBV27 and TRBJ1-5, with TRBD1 matching over 7 bases. The V gene's germline CDR1 is MNHEY and CDR2 SMNVEV (reference sequence). V shed 5 bases and J 0 bases; nucleotides not matched to a gene: 7. The CDR3 is 16 amino acids. Here the CDR3 reads CASSPTWTGSNQPQHF. CDR3 bases: TGTGCCAGCAGTCCCACCTGGACAGGTAGCAATCAGCCCCAGCATTTT.

The V and J genes are TRBV9 and TRBJ2-2; D perhaps matches TRBD1 (5 bases). This CDR3 is 17 amino acids long. Germline V gene data show CDR1 as SGDLS and CDR2 as YYNGEE. Trimming removed 0 bases from V and 4 bases from J, with 16 bases in between. The CDR3 bases are TGTGCCAGCAGCGTAGAGGTCAGGGTTGCCCTCACCGGGGAGCTGTTTTTT. Residues: CASSVEVRVALTGELFF.

CDR3 DNA: TGTGCCAGCAGACTTGGGGGCGCGAACACTGAAGCTTTCTTT. Protein: CASRLGGANTEAFF. The chain has TRBV7-3 and TRBJ1-1; D perhaps matches TRBD1 (6 bases). Germline assignment: CDR1 SGHTA and CDR2 FQGTGA. The CDR3 length is 14 residues. Between the trimmed V and J ends, which lost 6 bases and 1 base, there was a span of 12 bases.